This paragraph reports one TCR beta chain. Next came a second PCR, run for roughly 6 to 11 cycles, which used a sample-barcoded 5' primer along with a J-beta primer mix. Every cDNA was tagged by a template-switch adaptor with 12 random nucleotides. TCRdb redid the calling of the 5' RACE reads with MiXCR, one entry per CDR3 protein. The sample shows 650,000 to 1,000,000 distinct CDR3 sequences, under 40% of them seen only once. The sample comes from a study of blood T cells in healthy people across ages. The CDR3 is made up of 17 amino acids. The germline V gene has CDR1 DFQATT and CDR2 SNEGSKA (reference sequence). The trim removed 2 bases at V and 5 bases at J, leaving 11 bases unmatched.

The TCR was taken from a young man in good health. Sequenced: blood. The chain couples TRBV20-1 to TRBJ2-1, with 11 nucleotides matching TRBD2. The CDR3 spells CSARRLAGPPRDNEQFF. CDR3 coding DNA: TGCAGTGCTAGAAGACTAGCGGGACCCCCTAGGGACAATGAGCAGTTCTTC.